Presented here are 19 T cell receptor beta chains from one specimen sequenced in a study of PD-L1 blockade in urothelial cancer (dated by TCRdb to the late 2010s). The library was prepared using the immunoSEQ multiplex PCR assay. TCRdb stores this immuneACCESS table with in-frame sequences only. Part of the clones is absent; in the studies checked, under half of the shortfall reflects unresolved V genes, and no reason is known for the rest. Here the sample has about 50,000 clones; roughly 80% occur a single time. The biggest ten clones account for 3% to 4% of the sample. The sample's time point label, in plain terms: pretreatment peripheral blood. The sample here was PBMCs, taken around atezolizumab (anti-PD-L1) treatment. The receptors originated from a man between 65 and 85 years old with urothelial cancer.

The chain is built from TRBV30 and TRBJ1-2, with TRBD1 as a possible D gene (5 bases). V lost 3 bases to trimming and J lost 5 bases, with 10 bases between them. Germline assignment: CDR1 GTSNPN and CDR2 SVGIG (reference sequence). The length of the CDR3 is 12 residues. CDR3 in DNA: TGTGCCTGGAGGGGGGGGGAGTATGGCTACACCTTC. It is translated as CAWRGGEYGYTF.

This clone was seen a single time. The CDR3 protein is CASDRGSGYTF. The CDR3 region has the DNA TGTGCTTCAGACAGGGGCTCTGGCTACACCTTC. The chain has TRBV28 and TRBJ1-2, with 8 bases identical to TRBD1. This CDR3 spans 11 amino acids. Per germline, CDR1 MDHEN and CDR2 SYDVKM.

The chain combines TRBV18 with TRBJ2-4, with D tentatively TRBD1 (6 bases). V lost 3 bases and J lost 6, with 15 bases in between. Germline CDR1 and CDR2: KGHSH and LQKENI. The CDR3 is 15 amino acids. CDR3 in DNA: TGTGCCAGCTCACCCGCCGGACGGGACACAAACATTCAGTACTTC. Residues: CASSPAGRDTNIQYF. The whole variable domain, filled in from reference TRBV18 and TRBJ2-4, reads NAGVMQNPRHLVRRRGQEARLRCSPMKGHSHVYWYRQLPEEGLKFMVYLQKENIIDESGMPKERFSAEFPKEGPSILRIQQVVRGDSAAYFCASSPAGRDTNIQYFGAGTRLSVL.

The chain is built from TRBV6-1 and TRBJ2-1; D might be TRBD2 (6 bases). Germline CDR1 and CDR2: MNHNS and SASEGT. Trimming removed 5 bases from V and 11 bases from J, with 16 bases in between. CDR3 size: 13 residues. CDR3 residues: CASSWDSTMKQFF. In DNA form, the CDR3 reads TGTGCCAGCAGTTGGGACTCTACAATGAAGCAGTTCTTC.

This clone occurred a few times. The V call is TRBV2, the J call TRBJ1-5; unclear D gene. The CDR3 has 12 residues. Germline V gives CDR1 SNHLY, CDR2 FYNNEI. V shed 8 bases and J shed 2 bases, with 7 bases lying between them. In DNA form, the CDR3 reads TGTGCCAGCTCCTCCGGCAATCAGCCCCAGCATTTT. This encodes CASSSGNQPQHF.

J is TRBJ1-2 and V is TRBV7-2; a weak D match, TRBD1 (5 bases). V was clipped by 5 bases and J by 6 bases, with 13 bases between them. Germline CDR1 reads SGHTA; CDR2 reads FQGNSA. The CDR3 has 13 amino acids. CDR3 sequence (DNA): TGTGCCAGCAGCGCACGGGGGAGAGATGGCTACACCTTC. Protein product: CASSARGRDGYTF.

This chain links TRBV5-1 with TRBJ1-6, with no clear D. The CDR3 totals 15 residues. The V end lost 1 base, the J end lost 3 bases, and 8 bases lay between the germline ends. Germline CDR1 is SGHRS and CDR2 is YFSETQ. CDR3 amino acids: CASSLNSLYNSPLHF. CDR3 nucleotides: TGCGCCAGCAGCTTGAACAGCCTCTATAATTCACCCCTCCACTTT. Filled out from reference TRBV5-1 and TRBJ1-6, the complete variable domain reads KAGVTQTPRYLIKTRGQQVTLSCSPISGHRSVSWYQQTPGQGLQFLFEYFSETQRNKGNFPGRFSGRQFSNSRSEMNVSTLELGDSALYLCASSLNSLYNSPLHFGNGTRLTVT.

This chain connects TRBV7-3 to TRBJ1-4; no definite D call. V was shortened by 2 bases and J by 0 bases, with 7 bases between the two germline ends. Germline loops: CDR1 SGHTA, CDR2 FQGTGA. The CDR3 consists of 15 residues. The CDR3 spells CASSLSPATNEKLFF. CDR3 nucleotides: TGTGCCAGCAGCTTATCGCCAGCAACTAATGAAAAACTGTTTTTT.

The chain employs TRBV11-3 and TRBJ2-1; possibly TRBD1 for D (6 bases). Trimming left V 2 bases short and J 3 bases short, with 8 bases between. Germline CDR1 SGHNT, CDR2 YENEEA. This CDR3 has 14 amino acids. Here the CDR3 DNA reads TGTGCCAGCAGCTTACAGGGGAACTACAATGAGCAGTTCTTC. The encoded protein is CASSLQGNYNEQFF.

This clone was observed once. The chain couples TRBV13 to TRBJ1-4; 8 bases agree with TRBD1. After removal of 5 bases from V and 7 bases from J, the junction contained 9 bases not matched to a gene. This CDR3 spans 15 amino acids. Germline-derived CDR1 and CDR2 are PRHDT and FYEKMQ (reference sequence). CDR3: CASSPRQGRGEKLFF. In DNA, the CDR3 is TGTGCCAGCAGCCCGCGACAGGGGCGAGGTGAAAAACTGTTTTTT.

This sequence joins TRBV18 and TRBJ2-2; 9 bases map to TRBD1. CDR1 KGHSH and CDR2 LQKENI come from the germline V gene. Trimming at V came to 4 bases and at J to 7 bases, leaving 7 bases not matched to a gene. This CDR3 has 15 amino acids. The CDR3 reads CASSLRTGDNGELFF. The CDR3 DNA follows: TGTGCCAGCTCACTGCGGACAGGGGATAACGGGGAGCTGTTTTTT.

The V call is TRBV4-2, the J call TRBJ1-2; possibly TRBD1 for D (5 bases). Per germline, CDR1 LGHNA and CDR2 YNFKEQ. The CDR3 has 13 amino acids. With 0 bases removed from V and 4 bases from J, the gap between germline ends came to 6 bases. The CDR3 protein is CASSQDGAYGYTF. The CDR3 DNA follows: TGTGCCAGCAGCCAAGATGGGGCCTATGGCTACACCTTC.

The rearrangement joins TRBV27 to TRBJ1-5, with 7 positions matching TRBD1. Germline V gene lookup returns CDR1 MNHEY and CDR2 SMNVEV (reference sequence). The CDR3 extends over 14 amino acids. J gave up 1 base and V 4 bases, and 1 base lay outside the gene matches. CDR3 bases: TGTGCCAGCAGTTCCAGGGGGAGCAATCAGCCCCAGCATTTT. This sequence encodes CASSSRGSNQPQHF.

This sequence joins TRBV9 and TRBJ1-3; maybe TRBD1 (5 bases). Trimming removed 2 bases at V and 3 bases at J, with 12 bases between. CDR1 is SGDLS, CDR2 YYNGEE, per germline. CDR3 length: 15 residues. CDR3 DNA: TGTGCCAGCAGCGTGATGGGGGGTTTTGGAAACACCATATATTTT. Its protein product is CASSVMGGFGNTIYF. The full variable domain, completed using reference TRBV9 and TRBJ1-3, is DSGVTQTPKHLITATGQRVTLRCSPRSGDLSVYWYQQSLDQGLQFLIQYYNGEERAKGNILERFSAQQFPDLHSELNLSSLELGDSALYFCASSVMGGFGNTIYFGEGSWLTVV.

The V gene is TRBV9, the J gene TRBJ2-2; unclear D gene. This CDR3 contains 12 residues. In germline, CDR1 is SGDLS, CDR2 YYNGEE. Trimming took 1 base from V and 8 from J, leaving 6 bases between them. The DNA of the CDR3 is TGTGCCAGCAGCGTATACAAGGGGGAGCTGTTTTTT. It codes for CASSVYKGELFF. The variable domain in full, completed from reference TRBV9 and TRBJ2-2, reads DSGVTQTPKHLITATGQRVTLRCSPRSGDLSVYWYQQSLDQGLQFLIQYYNGEERAKGNILERFSAQQFPDLHSELNLSSLELGDSALYFCASSVYKGELFFGEGSRLTVL.

This clone was seen once. The chain joins TRBV29-1 to TRBJ2-7; 9 nucleotides line up with TRBD1. The CDR3 extends over 13 amino acids. The ends lost 4 bases at V and 3 bases at J; junction bases unmatched: 4. Germline V gives CDR1 SQVTM, CDR2 ANQGSEA. The CDR3 loop is CSVAAGQGYEQYF. The CDR3 DNA sequence: TGCAGCGTTGCGGCGGGACAGGGCTACGAGCAGTACTTC.

In this sample, this clone turned up once. The chain employs TRBV7-2 and TRBJ2-2; 7 bases match TRBD1. The CDR3 sequence is 15 residues long. V shed 6 bases, J shed 5 bases, and the junction held 9 bases outside the gene matches. From germline, CDR1 is SGHTA and CDR2 FQGNSA. CDR3 in DNA: TGTGCCAGCAGTTACAGGGGTGATGGGACCGGGGAGCTGTTTTTT. Its translation is CASSYRGDGTGELFF. The full variable domain, with the rest looked up from reference TRBV7-2 and TRBJ2-2, is GAGVSQSPSNKVTEKGKDVELRCDPISGHTALYWYRQSLGQGLEFLIYFQGNSAPDKSGLPSDRFSAERTGGSVSTLTIQRTQQEDSAVYLCASSYRGDGTGELFFGEGSRLTVL.

J is TRBJ2-7 and V is TRBV4-1; D possibly corresponds to TRBD2 (6 bases). The CDR3 contains 15 residues. Germline CDR1 is MGHRA and CDR2 is YSYEKL. V lost 1 base and J lost 3, with 13 bases in between. CDR3 DNA sequence: TGCGCCAGCAGCCAAGTGGGTGAGGGAGGCTACGAGCAGTACTTC. It codes for CASSQVGEGGYEQYF.

CDR3 nucleotide sequence: TGCGCCAGCAGTCTGCTGACAGAAGGGAACACTGAAGCTTTCTTT. Protein sequence: CASSLLTEGNTEAFF. The rearrangement joins TRBV23-1 to TRBJ1-1, with D tentatively TRBD1 (5 bases). TRBV23-1 is identified as an open reading frame with a role that is uncertain. V was trimmed by 4 bases and J by 1 base, leaving 13 bases between them. The CDR3 has 15 amino acids.